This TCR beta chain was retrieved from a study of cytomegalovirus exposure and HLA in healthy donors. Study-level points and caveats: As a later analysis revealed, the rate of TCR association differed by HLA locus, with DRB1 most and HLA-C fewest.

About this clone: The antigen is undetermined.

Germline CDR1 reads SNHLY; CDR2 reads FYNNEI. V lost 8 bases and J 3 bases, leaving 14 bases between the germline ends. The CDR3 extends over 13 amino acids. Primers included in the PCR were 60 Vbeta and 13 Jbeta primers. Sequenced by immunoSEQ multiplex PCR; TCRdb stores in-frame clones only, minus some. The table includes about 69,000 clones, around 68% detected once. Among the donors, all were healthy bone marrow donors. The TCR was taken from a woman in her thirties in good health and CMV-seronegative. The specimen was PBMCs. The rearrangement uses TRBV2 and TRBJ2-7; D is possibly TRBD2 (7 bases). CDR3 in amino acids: CASRPGGLYEQYF. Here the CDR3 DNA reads TGTGCCAGCCGCCCCGGGGGGCTCTACGAGCAGTACTTC.